The 31 T cell receptor beta chains listed next were all sequenced from one sample in a study of shared clonotypes between healthy human individuals. Assay: immunoSEQ multiplex PCR; the TCRdb copy retains only in-frame clones and omits some. The sample lists hundreds of thousands of clones, 70% to 80% occurring once. The specimen sequenced was PBMCs. These TCRs come from a woman aged 40 to 50 in good health. Some clones in this sample may be carry-over from other donors' samples.

The chain joins TRBV5-1 to TRBJ2-1; 7 positions agree with TRBD2. This CDR3 has 15 amino acids. The V gene end was trimmed by 7 bases and the J gene end by 2 bases; junction bases not matched to a gene: 9. CDR1 is SGHRS, CDR2 YFSETQ, per germline. CDR3 loop: CASSARGDAYNEQFF. CDR3 DNA sequence: TGCGCCAGCTCGGCCCGGGGGGACGCCTACAATGAGCAGTTCTTC. Combining the CDR3 with reference TRBV5-1 and TRBJ2-1 gives the whole variable domain KAGVTQTPRYLIKTRGQQVTLSCSPISGHRSVSWYQQTPGQGLQFLFEYFSETQRNKGNFPGRFSGRQFSNSRSEMNVSTLELGDSALYLCASSARGDAYNEQFFGPGTRLTVL.

V and J are TRBV11-2 and TRBJ2-3; 7 positions match TRBD2. CDR1 and CDR2 from the germline V gene are SGHAT and FQNNGV. The V gene end was trimmed by 0 bases and the J gene end by 2 bases; junction bases not matched to a gene: 8. The CDR3 has 17 amino acids. For the CDR3, the DNA is TGTGCCAGCAGCTTAGAGGCCAGCGGGATCGTCACAGATACGCAGTATTTT. It specifies CASSLEASGIVTDTQYF.

The V gene is TRBV29-1, the J gene TRBJ2-3; the match to TRBD2 covers 10 bases. The V gene end was trimmed by 6 bases and the J gene end by 0 bases; junction bases not matched to a gene: 0. This CDR3 spans 13 amino acids. Germline CDR1 SQVTM, CDR2 ANQGSEA. CDR3 nucleotides: TGCAGCGTGACTAGCGGGAGCACAGATACGCAGTATTTT. It translates to CSVTSGSTDTQYF.

The rearrangement links TRBV15 to TRBJ1-4, with D tentatively TRBD1 (5 bases). CDR3 length: 14 amino acids. Trimming left V 0 bases short and J 11 bases short, with 13 bases between. The V gene's germline CDR1 is LNHNV and CDR2 YYDKDF (reference sequence). The CDR3 sequence is CATSRDGGGGKLFF. The CDR3 region has the DNA TGTGCCACCAGCAGAGACGGGGGTGGCGGGAAACTGTTTTTT.

This clone was observed at least ten times. This sample includes further DNA sequences coding for the same CDR3. This chain joins TRBV2 and TRBJ2-2; 8 bases align to TRBD2. With 5 bases clipped from V and 1 base from J, the junction kept 6 bases outside the gene matches. This CDR3 has 16 residues. The germline CDR1 and CDR2 sequences are SNHLY and FYNNEI. CDR3 in DNA: TGTGCCAGCAGTAGTATGAGCGGGAGGAACACCGGGGAGCTGTTTTTT. Its protein product is CASSSMSGRNTGELFF.

This clone was seen a handful of times. Other DNA sequences in the sample encode the same CDR3. This chain links TRBV7-2 with TRBJ1-5, with 8 bases matching TRBD1. V lost 6 bases to trimming and J lost 4 bases; unmatched junction nucleotides: 5. This CDR3 contains 14 residues. From germline, CDR1 is SGHTA and CDR2 FQGNSA. The CDR3: CASSRDRGNQPQHF. The CDR3 DNA reads as TGTGCCAGCAGTCGAGACAGGGGTAATCAGCCCCAGCATTTT.

The sample holds many counts of this clone. The sample carries other DNA sequences with the same CDR3. This chain connects TRBV30 to TRBJ1-5; D is unresolved. CDR3 length equals 13 residues. The germline V gene encodes CDR1 GTSNPN and CDR2 SVGIG (reference sequence). With 2 bases removed from V and 4 bases from J, the gap between germline ends came to 9 bases. CDR3 in amino acids: CAWSKGGNQPQHF. The CDR3 DNA reads as TGTGCCTGGAGTAAAGGAGGGAATCAGCCCCAGCATTTT.

The J gene is TRBJ2-1, the V gene TRBV2; D remains unclear. Germline V gene lookup returns CDR1 SNHLY and CDR2 FYNNEI. The CDR3 loop spans 14 amino acids. V dropped 4 bases and J dropped 6 bases, with 13 bases sitting between them. The CDR3 sequence is CASSVSKGGNEQFF. The CDR3 bases are TGTGCCAGCAGTGTCTCGAAGGGCGGCAATGAGCAGTTCTTC.

The chain links TRBV4-1 to TRBJ2-1, with 10 bases lining up with TRBD2. V dropped 0 bases and J dropped 4; count of bases not matched to a gene: 6. The CDR3 is 17 amino acids. Germline-derived CDR1 and CDR2 are MGHRA and YSYEKL. This chain's CDR3 is CASSQDQRLAGYNEQFF. The CDR3 nucleotides read TGCGCCAGCAGCCAAGATCAGCGACTAGCGGGTTACAATGAGCAGTTCTTC.

This chain connects TRBV30 to TRBJ1-1; a possible D gene is TRBD1 (6 bases). The germline V and J ends were trimmed by 2 bases and 6 bases, with 19 bases remaining between them. CDR3 size: 15 residues. Germline V gene lookup returns CDR1 GTSNPN and CDR2 SVGIG (reference sequence). In nucleotides, the CDR3 is TGTGCCTGGAGTTCATTAACAGGGAGATTCGCTGAAGCTTTCTTT. Translated, it gives CAWSSLTGRFAEAFF.

The rearrangement links TRBV27 to TRBJ1-1, with 8 bases aligning to TRBD1. Germline lookup yields CDR1 MNHEY and CDR2 SMNVEV (reference sequence). Trimming cost V 10 bases and J 3 bases; bases outside gene matches: 10. This CDR3 is built from 14 residues. The CDR3 DNA follows: TGTGCCACCATCAACAGGGGGGTAGACACTGAAGCTTTCTTT. This translates into CATINRGVDTEAFF.

A note on this clone: A single base is all that separates this from a far larger clone, so a read error is likely. Other DNA variants within this sample encode the same CDR3. The rearrangement links TRBV2 to TRBJ1-2, with D perhaps matching TRBD1 (5 bases). This CDR3 is 11 amino acids long. Trimming removed 9 bases at V and 11 bases at J, with 16 bases between. Per the germline V gene, CDR1 is SNHLY and CDR2 is FYNNEI. The CDR3 DNA reads as TGTGCCAGTGGGGGGGACCTTGGTTACACCTTC. It is translated as CASGGDLGYTF.

A single count supports this clone. The J gene is TRBJ2-7, the V gene TRBV29-1; D is uncertain. V shed 5 bases and J shed 1 base, with 15 bases lying between them. The CDR3 has 14 residues. Germline CDR1 is SQVTM and CDR2 is ANQGSEA. CDR3 protein: CSVSATTGSYEQYF. DNA for the CDR3: TGCAGCGTTTCCGCTACTACCGGGTCCTACGAGCAGTACTTC.

In this sample, this clone turned up once. Given the absence of the conserved phenylalanine or tryptophan at the CDR3 end, a read error is likely. The chain combines TRBV27 with TRBJ1-2; a possible D gene is TRBD1 (5 bases). Trimming left V 5 bases short and J 4 bases short, with 17 bases between. The CDR3 length is 15 residues. Germline V gene lookup returns CDR1 MNHEY and CDR2 SMNVEV (reference sequence). The CDR3: CASSPELGPSYGYTS. The CDR3 nucleotides read TGTGCCAGCAGTCCAGAGCTGGGGCCAAGCTATGGCTACACCTCC.

The chain employs TRBV25-1 and TRBJ2-1; 9 bases fit TRBD2. Trimming cost V 4 bases and J 9 bases; bases outside gene matches: 7. This CDR3 has 14 amino acids. Germline V CDR1 and CDR2: MGHDK, SYGVNS. The CDR3: CASSAGLATGEQFF. In DNA form, the CDR3 reads TGTGCCAGCAGTGCAGGACTAGCGACCGGTGAGCAGTTCTTC.

J is TRBJ2-1 and V is TRBV11-2; D uncertain. The length of the CDR3 is 11 residues. V lost 1 base, J lost 15 bases, and 10 bases lay in between. Germline CDR1 and CDR2: SGHAT and FQNNGV. The CDR3 coding sequence is TGTGCCAGCAGCTTAGGCCCATCTAGGTTCTTC. Translating it yields CASSLGPSRFF.

The CDR3 DNA reads as TGTGCCAGCAGCAAAGTTCAAAGACTAGCGGGAGGAGGTACCGGGGAGCTGTTTTTT. Translated: CASSKVQRLAGGGTGELFF. V and J are TRBV21-1 and TRBJ2-2; the table gives TRBD2 as D, unverified against the DNA. TRBV21-1 is reported as a pseudogene. The CDR3 contains 19 residues.

The chain uses TRBV4-1 and TRBJ2-3; D is unresolved. CDR3 size: 13 residues. Between the trimmed V and J ends, which lost 5 bases and 4 bases, there was a span of 10 bases. Germline V gives CDR1 MGHRA, CDR2 YSYEKL. The CDR3 here is CASSASWADTQYF. CDR3 sequence (DNA): TGCGCCAGCAGCGCCTCTTGGGCAGATACGCAGTATTTT.

The chain links TRBV9 to TRBJ2-6; D gene ambiguous. In germline, CDR1 is SGDLS, CDR2 YYNGEE. The CDR3 totals 14 residues. V was clipped by 3 bases and J by 0 bases, with 4 bases between them. In DNA form, the CDR3 reads TGTGCCAGCAGCGCCCACTCTGGGGCCAACGTCCTGACTTTC. This translates into CASSAHSGANVLTF. The entire variable domain, with the rest obtained from reference TRBV9 and TRBJ2-6, is as follows: DSGVTQTPKHLITATGQRVTLRCSPRSGDLSVYWYQQSLDQGLQFLIQYYNGEERAKGNILERFSAQQFPDLHSELNLSSLELGDSALYFCASSAHSGANVLTFGAGSRLTVL.

Details on this clone: Just one base apart from a much larger clone, this may be a read error. The chain links TRBV5-4 to TRBJ2-5; D uncertain. The CDR3 is made up of 13 amino acids. The germline CDR1 and CDR2 sequences are SGHNT and YYREEE (reference sequence). The V and J ends lost 0 bases and 0 bases respectively, with 3 bases between them. Written as DNA, the CDR3 is TGTGCCAGCAGCTTGGACAACCAAGAGACCCAGTACTTC. This translates into CASSLDNQETQYF.

This sequence joins TRBV9 and TRBJ2-7; D assignment may be TRBD1 or TRBD2 (5 bases each). Trimming stripped 5 bases from V and 3 bases from J, with 12 bases between. The V gene's germline CDR1 is SGDLS and CDR2 YYNGEE. There are 13 residues in the CDR3. CDR3 region: CASSRDASYEQYF. CDR3 nucleotide sequence: TGTGCCAGCAGTCGGGACGCTAGCTACGAGCAGTACTTC.

Turning to this clone: A far larger clone differs by one base, so this is likely a read error. The chain is built from TRBV9 and TRBJ2-7; 12 bases map to TRBD2. V lost 4 bases to trimming and J lost 4 bases; unmatched junction nucleotides: 3. The length of the CDR3 is 14 residues. Looked up from germline, CDR1 is SGDLS and CDR2 is YYNGEE. The CDR3 coding sequence is TGTGCCAGCAGCCTCGGGACTAGCGGGTACGAGCAGTACTTC. Translating gives CASSLGTSGYEQYF.

This rearrangement joins TRBV7-8 to TRBJ1-4; D is ambiguous. Germline V lookup: CDR1 SGHVS, CDR2 FQNEAQ. CDR3 length: 15 amino acids. V lost 1 base and J lost 8, with 14 bases in between. Here the CDR3 reads CASSLVGSLGEKLFF. CDR3 DNA sequence: TGTGCCAGCAGCTTAGTAGGCAGCCTCGGAGAAAAACTGTTTTTT.

The rearrangement links TRBV5-4 to TRBJ2-2; no reliable D call. Germline CDR1 and CDR2: SGHNT and YYREEE (reference sequence). The V end was cut by 0 bases, the J end by 2 bases, with 11 bases between. The CDR3 has 16 amino acids. CDR3 coding DNA: TGTGCCAGCAGCTTGGGCGAGGCTGGAAACACCGGGGAGCTGTTTTTT. Translation gives CASSLGEAGNTGELFF.

This clone was seen many times. The same CDR3 arises from other DNA sequences in this sample as well. The chain carries TRBV30 and TRBJ2-1, with 10 positions matching TRBD2. Unmatched junction bases numbered 9, after V lost 2 bases and J lost 8 bases. Germline CDR1 GTSNPN, CDR2 SVGIG (reference sequence). This CDR3 is built from 15 residues. CDR3: CAWSSGTSEGDEQFF. The CDR3 DNA reads as TGTGCCTGGAGTTCCGGGACTAGCGAGGGCGATGAGCAGTTCTTC.

The V gene is TRBV19, the J gene TRBJ1-2; unclear D gene. Deletions cut 3 bases from V and 1 base from J, with 15 bases between. This CDR3 contains 16 residues. The germline V gene has CDR1 LNHDA and CDR2 SQIVND (reference sequence). The CDR3 spells CASSIWVFRDNYGYTF. The CDR3 coding sequence is TGTGCCAGTAGTATTTGGGTTTTTCGGGATAACTATGGCTACACCTTC.

The V gene is TRBV7-2, the J gene TRBJ2-3; D uncertain. Trimming left V 2 bases short and J 4 bases short, with 10 bases between. The CDR3 consists of 14 residues. Germline V gene data show CDR1 as SGHTA and CDR2 as FQGNSA. CDR3 region: CASSLTSASDTQYF. Written as DNA, the CDR3 is TGTGCCAGCAGCTTAACGAGCGCGTCAGATACGCAGTATTTT.

This clone has only a few counts. The chain's CDR3 is CASSGMTGGSETQYF. CDR3 nucleotide sequence: TGCGCCAGCAGCGGAATGACAGGGGGCTCGGAGACCCAGTACTTC. The V and J genes are TRBV5-1 and TRBJ2-5; 10 nucleotides line up with TRBD1. V lost 4 bases to trimming and J lost 5 bases; unmatched junction nucleotides: 8. Germline V lookup: CDR1 SGHRS, CDR2 YFSETQ. The CDR3 runs to 15 residues.

The chain recombines TRBV7-9 with TRBJ2-1; D is possibly TRBD2 (5 bases). Germline values: CDR1 SEHNR, CDR2 FQNEAQ (reference sequence). This CDR3 region has 14 residues. V lost 5 bases and J 4 bases, leaving 12 bases between the germline ends. Here the CDR3 reads CASSHLGSYNEQFF. CDR3 DNA sequence: TGTGCCAGCAGCCACCTGGGGAGTTACAATGAGCAGTTCTTC.

V usage is TRBV11-2 and J usage is TRBJ1-3; a weak D match, TRBD1 (6 bases). Germline-derived CDR1 and CDR2 are SGHAT and FQNNGV. Trimming removed 5 bases at V and 8 bases at J, with 13 bases between. This CDR3 spans 13 amino acids. In DNA, the CDR3 is TGTGCCAGCAGCACGGACAGCTTATACACCATATATTTT. Residues: CASSTDSLYTIYF.

V is TRBV30 and J is TRBJ2-5, with a possible D match to TRBD1 (5 bases). Trimming removed 5 bases at V and 3 bases at J, with 13 bases between. The CDR3 runs to 13 residues. CDR1 is GTSNPN and CDR2 is SVGIG in the germline V gene (reference sequence). The CDR3 DNA sequence: TGTGCCTGGTTTACTGAGACAGAAGAGACCCAGTACTTC. The encoded protein is CAWFTETEETQYF. Filled out from reference TRBV30 and TRBJ2-5, the complete variable domain reads SQTIHQWPATLVQPVGSPLSLECTVEGTSNPNLYWYRQAAGRGLQLLFYSVGIGQISSEVPQNLSASRPQDRQFILSSKKLLLSDSGFYLCAWFTETEETQYFGPGTRLLVL.